The rows below give T cell receptor beta chains drawn from one sample of a study of prognosis after radiotherapy for stage I lung cancer. TCRdb analysed the multiplex PCR reads with MiXCR anew, one entry per CDR3 protein. The sample carries about 20,000 distinct CDR3 sequences, about 40% recorded once. The material was PBMCs, obtained before or after stereotactic body radiation therapy (not recorded which). Receptor source: a donor aged 50 or older with non-small cell lung cancer. The conserved cysteine and the conserved F or W are not part of the CDR3 here. Each record gives: V gene, CDR3 protein.

v_gene: TRBV10-3
CDR3aa: AISEGGPSNTGELF

v_gene: TRBV6-5
CDR3aa: ASSYKPRGRGADTQY

v_gene: TRBV30
CDR3aa: AWSVRWAGRRETQY

v_gene: TRBV3-1
CDR3aa: ASSPHPDTQY

v_gene: TRBV13
CDR3aa: ASSSSIAGSYEQY

v_gene: TRBV6-2/TRBV6-3
CDR3aa: ASSYLLDRVADTQY

v_gene: TRBV5-1
CDR3aa: ASSLGATATEAF

v_gene: TRBV2
CDR3aa: ASSTTGDAAF

v_gene: TRBV5-6
CDR3aa: ASSRRQIPYEQY

v_gene: TRBV20-1
CDR3aa: SASQALAGGTDTQY

v_gene: TRBV20-1
CDR3aa: SATHPSADTQY

v_gene: TRBV5-5
CDR3aa: ASSPYMGSYEQY

v_gene: TRBV7-9
CDR3aa: ASSLRAGTMDPDTQY

v_gene: TRBV2
CDR3aa: ASSEKNYEQY

v_gene: TRBV12-3/TRBV12-4
CDR3aa: ASSLSAGAETQY

v_gene: TRBV11-3
CDR3aa: ASSQGFVWTDTQY

v_gene: TRBV12-3/TRBV12-4
CDR3aa: ASTTSRHGGTEAF

v_gene: TRBV5-1
CDR3aa: ASSLDSQEFYTEAF

v_gene: TRBV6-2/TRBV6-3
CDR3aa: ASSHRRYEQY

v_gene: TRBV10-3
CDR3aa: AISVRQGDGYT

v_gene: TRBV7-3
CDR3aa: ASSSRGQGDEQF

v_gene: TRBV2
CDR3aa: ASRGEYTEAF

v_gene: TRBV2
CDR3aa: ASSESSTRGY

v_gene: TRBV6-1
CDR3aa: ASSPPGNKQY

v_gene: TRBV20-1
CDR3aa: SAMGGIGDTEAF

v_gene: TRBV30
CDR3aa: AWTGALGQPYNEQF

v_gene: TRBV28
CDR3aa: ASIRSGGLNSPLH

v_gene: TRBV5-1
CDR3aa: ASSLGAASSYNEQF

v_gene: TRBV7-2
CDR3aa: ASSLGPNLNYGYT

v_gene: TRBV9
CDR3aa: ASSVAGTGELF

v_gene: TRBV6-5
CDR3aa: ASSSPHRNYNKQF